This is a list of T cell receptor beta chains from one sample in a study of blood T cell repertoires in COVID-19. TCRdb keeps only in-frame clones here, not all; method: immunoSEQ multiplex PCR. The sample consists of fewer than 25,000 clones, approximately 90% of them appearing once. Sample: peripheral blood. The receptors were gathered from a human donor in a cohort sampled during active COVID-19. The donor label of this sample is uncertain. Each CDR3 is given with its conserved first and last residue. A D gene is named only where the DNA matches it firmly. Not every row has a clone size; where given, it reads once, few, many or a size class.

>TRBJ1-1|TRBV18|NA|NA
TGTGCCAGCTCACCCGGGGGGTCGATGGAAGCTTTCTTT
CASSPGGSMEAFF
>TRBJ1-1|TRBV11-2|NA|NA
TGTGCCAGTCAACAAGACAGGAACACTGAAGCTTTCTTT
CASQQDRNTEAFF
>TRBJ1-1|TRBV5-4|once|TRBD1
TGTGCCAGCAGCTTGGGGGGACAGGGTGCAACTGAAACTTTCTTT
CASSLGGQGATETFF
>TRBJ2-5|TRBV13|once|TRBD2
TGTGCCAGCAGCTCCCCCCCCGGGCGACTAGCGGCATTCCAAGAGACCCAGTACTTC
CASSSPPGRLAAFQETQYF
>TRBJ2-3|TRBV11-2|NA|NA
TGTGCCAGCAGCTTTTTAACAGATACGCAGTATTTT
CASSFLTDTQYF
>TRBJ1-5|TRBV28|NA|NA
TGTGCCAGCAGTTTATGGAGACACGTTGGGAGCAATCAGCCCCAGCATTTT
CASSLWRHVGSNQPQHF
>TRBJ2-1|TRBV28|once|NA
TGTGCCAGCAGTTTATTTCGTACAGCGGGCTCCTACAATGAGCAGTTCTTC
CASSLFRTAGSYNEQFF
>TRBJ1-1|TRBV6-1|NA|TRBD1
TGTGCCAGCAGTGAAAGGGGGGACAGTCAAGCTTTCTTT
CASSERGDSQAFF
>TRBJ2-7|TRBV18|NA|NA
TGTGCCAGCTCCCCTACTTCTGACTCAACCTACGAGCAGTACTTC
CASSPTSDSTYEQYF
>TRBJ1-1|TRBV6-6|NA|TRBD1
TGTGCCAGCAGTTCCGGACAGGGACACACTGAAGCTTTCTTT
CASSSGQGHTEAFF
>TRBJ2-5|TRBV5-1|NA|TRBD2
TGCGCCAGCAGCTTTGACGGACTAGCGGGAGAAGAGACCCAGTACTTC
CASSFDGLAGEETQYF
>TRBJ2-7|TRBV28|NA|NA
TGTGCCAGCAGCAGAGGCTACGAGCAGTACTTC
CASSRGYEQYF
>TRBJ2-2|TRBV5-6|NA|NA
TGTGCCAGCAGCTTGGATCGGGTTACCGGGGAGCTGTTTTTT
CASSLDRVTGELFF
>TRBJ2-4|TRBV11-2|NA|NA
TGTGCCAGCAGGAAGGCAGGGGGGGCCAAAAACATTCAGTACTTC
CASRKAGGAKNIQYF
>TRBJ1-2|TRBV25-1|NA|TRBD1
TGTGCCAGCACTGGGACAGGGGATGGCTACACCTTC
CASTGTGDGYTF
>TRBJ2-5|TRBV19|once|NA
TGTGCCAGTACCCGGGGCGGGGGCAAGGAAGAGACCCAGTACTTC
CASTRGGGKEETQYF
>TRBJ2-7|TRBV5-6|NA|NA
TGTGCCAGCAGCTTGGGAGCATACGAGCAGTACTTC
CASSLGAYEQYF
>TRBJ2-5|TRBV7-2|few|TRBD2
TGTGCCAGCAGCTTATCTAGGACTAGATCGCAAGAGACCCAGTACTTC
CASSLSRTRSQETQYF
>TRBJ2-1|TRBV5-5|NA|NA
TGTGCCAGCAGCTTGGGGACATCACCCAATGAGCAGTTCTTC
CASSLGTSPNEQFF
>TRBJ1-1|TRBV11-2|NA|NA
TGTGCCAGCAGCTTAAGGGAGGCTGAAGCTTTCTTT
CASSLREAEAFF